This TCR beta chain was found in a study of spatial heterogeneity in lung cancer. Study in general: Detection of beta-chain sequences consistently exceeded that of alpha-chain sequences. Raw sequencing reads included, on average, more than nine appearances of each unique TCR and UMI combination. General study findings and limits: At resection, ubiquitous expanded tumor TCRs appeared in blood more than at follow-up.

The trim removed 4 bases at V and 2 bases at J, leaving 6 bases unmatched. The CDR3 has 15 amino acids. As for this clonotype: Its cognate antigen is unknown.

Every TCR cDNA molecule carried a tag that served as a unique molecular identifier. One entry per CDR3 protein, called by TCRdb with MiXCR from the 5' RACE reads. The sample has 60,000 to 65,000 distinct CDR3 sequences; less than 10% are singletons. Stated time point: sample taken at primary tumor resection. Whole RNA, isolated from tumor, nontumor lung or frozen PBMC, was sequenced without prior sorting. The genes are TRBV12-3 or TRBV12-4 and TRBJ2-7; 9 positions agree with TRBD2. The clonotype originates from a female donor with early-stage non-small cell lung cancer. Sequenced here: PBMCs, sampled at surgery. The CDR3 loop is CASSSLTSGPYEQYF. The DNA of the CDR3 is TGTGCCAGCAGTTCTCTAACTAGCGGGCCCTACGAGCAGTACTTC.